Following are 32 T cell receptor beta chains from one sample sequenced in a study of beta chain features in type 1 diabetes. The study reverse transcribed the entire isolated RNA, so it sequenced expressed TCRB transcripts. Only in-frame clones appear in the TCRdb table, and some are missing; sequencing was by immunoSEQ multiplex PCR. The sample includes hundreds of thousands of clones, roughly 12% of them seen just once. Source material: naive CD4+ T cells from blood. Receptors were obtained from a man between 18 and 29 years old in good health.

This clone was counted only a few times. This chain joins TRBV30 and TRBJ2-1, with TRBD1 identical over 7 bases. CDR1 and CDR2 from the germline V gene are GTSNPN and SVGIG (reference sequence). This CDR3 region has 16 residues. Trimming cost V 0 bases and J 3 bases; bases outside gene matches: 8. Here the CDR3 DNA reads TGTGCCTGGAGTGTTGAAAGTTACAGGGGCTACAATGAGCAGTTCTTC. Amino acid sequence: CAWSVESYRGYNEQFF.

This clone was detected a few times. The chain uses TRBV7-2 and TRBJ2-1, with TRBD2 as a possible D gene (6 bases). Trimming pared 1 base from V and 9 bases from J, leaving 13 bases between. The CDR3 has 14 residues. Germline V gives CDR1 SGHTA, CDR2 FQGNSA. CDR3 coding DNA: TGTGCCAGCAGCTTAGATCCGGGGGTGGGTGAGCAGTTCTTC. It specifies CASSLDPGVGEQFF.

This clone was detected only a few times. The rearrangement uses TRBV18 and TRBJ2-3; the match to TRBD2 covers 9 bases. The junction had 3 bases not matched to a gene; V was cut back by 3 bases and J by 2 bases. The CDR3 runs 15 residues. Germline V gene data show CDR1 as KGHSH and CDR2 as LQKENI. CDR3 nucleotides: TGTGCCAGCTCACCTGCGGGGGGGCCCACAGATACGCAGTATTTT. As protein: CASSPAGGPTDTQYF.

The rearrangement uses TRBV30 and TRBJ2-5; 7 nucleotides match TRBD1. Germline trimming cut 1 base from V and 6 bases from J; bases unmatched to any gene: 5. Germline CDR1 and CDR2: GTSNPN and SVGIG (reference sequence). CDR3 size: 13 residues. CDR3 nucleotides: TGTGCCTGGAGTGGAGGGGGCGCACAGACCCAGTACTTC. It specifies CAWSGGGAQTQYF.

This chain joins TRBV11-2 and TRBJ2-3; 12 bases map to TRBD2. CDR1 is SGHAT and CDR2 is FQNNGV in the germline V gene. The CDR3 extends over 16 amino acids. J lost 5 bases, V lost 1 base, and 4 bases had no gene match. DNA for the CDR3: TGTGCCAGCAGCTTAGCTAGCGGGGGGGCCGTAGATACGCAGTATTTT. As protein: CASSLASGGAVDTQYF.

The chain employs TRBV15 and TRBJ2-1; 9 bases map to TRBD2. With V trimmed by 3 bases and J by 5 bases, 8 bases remained unmatched. The CDR3 has 16 residues. From germline, CDR1 is LNHNV and CDR2 YYDKDF (reference sequence). CDR3 in DNA: TGTGCCACCAGCAGGGGTAGCGGGAGAACCCACAATGAGCAGTTCTTC. Translated: CATSRGSGRTHNEQFF.

This clone has only a few counts. The CDR3 spells CASSGVYDTEAFF. The CDR3, as DNA: TGTGCCAGCTCCGGGGTTTATGACACTGAAGCTTTCTTT. This chain joins TRBV18 and TRBJ1-1; D is unclear. V was clipped by 6 bases and J by 3 bases, with 11 bases between them. The germline V gene encodes CDR1 KGHSH and CDR2 LQKENI. The CDR3 has 13 amino acids.

The V call is TRBV28, the J call TRBJ1-1; D is unresolved. From germline, CDR1 is MDHEN and CDR2 SYDVKM. The V end lost 7 bases, the J end lost 0 bases, and 12 bases lay between the germline ends. This CDR3 is 14 amino acids long. In nucleotides, the CDR3 is TGTGCCAGCATAGCCGGTACGGTGAACACTGAAGCTTTCTTT. The encoded protein is CASIAGTVNTEAFF. Filled out from reference TRBV28 and TRBJ1-1, the complete variable domain reads DVKVTQSSRYLVKRTGEKVFLECVQDMDHENMFWYRQDPGLGLRLIYFSYDVKMKEKGDIPEGYSVSREKKERFSLILESASTNQTSMYLCASIAGTVNTEAFFGQGTRLTVV.

In this sample, this clone turned up a few times. Different DNA sequences within this sample yield the same CDR3. The chain carries TRBV10-3 and TRBJ2-7, with 7 bases lining up with TRBD1. The CDR3 runs 13 residues. V was pared by 2 bases and J by 3 bases, with 1 base of the junction left unmatched. Germline V gene sequence: CDR1 ENHRY, CDR2 SYGVKD. The CDR3 region is CAISEGTDYEQYF. The CDR3 DNA follows: TGTGCCATCAGTGAGGGGACAGACTACGAGCAGTACTTC.

CDR3 loop: CASGLVLGRGRRIEQYF. DNA of the CDR3: TGTGCTAGTGGTTTGGTACTAGGCAGGGGGCGCCGAATCGAGCAGTACTTC. V usage is TRBV12-5 and J usage is TRBJ2-7; 8 bases fit TRBD1. The CDR3 length is 17 residues. Trimming took 0 bases from V and 6 from J; bases not matched to a gene: 13. The germline V gene has CDR1 LGHNT and CDR2 FRNRAP.

This clone was found a few times. The chain links TRBV19 to TRBJ2-1; perhaps TRBD1 as D (5 bases). The CDR3 has 16 residues. Trimming took 4 bases from V and 7 from J, leaving 20 bases between them. Germline V CDR1 and CDR2: LNHDA, SQIVND (reference sequence). The CDR3: CASSREKRTSGNEQFF. As DNA, the CDR3 is TGTGCCAGTAGTAGAGAGAAACGGACATCAGGGAATGAGCAGTTCTTC. Supplemented by reference TRBV19 and TRBJ2-1, the full variable domain reads DGGITQSPKYLFRKEGQNVTLSCEQNLNHDAMYWYRQDPGQGLRLIYYSQIVNDFQKGDIAEGYSVSREKKESFPLTVTSAQKNPTAFYLCASSREKRTSGNEQFFGPGTRLTVL.

The V call is TRBV7-2, the J call TRBJ2-1; 9 bases line up with TRBD1. Germline V CDR1 and CDR2: SGHTA, FQGNSA. The CDR3 contains 15 residues. V shed 3 bases and J 5 bases; nucleotides not matched to a gene: 5. The CDR3 spells CASSLGQGHHNEQFF. The CDR3 coding sequence is TGTGCCAGCAGCTTGGGACAGGGACACCACAATGAGCAGTTCTTC.

This clone has just a few counts. The chain carries TRBV7-3 and TRBJ2-1; 12 bases are shared with TRBD2. V dropped 5 bases and J dropped 10; count of bases not matched to a gene: 9. The CDR3 length is 15 residues. Germline CDR1 reads SGHTA; CDR2 reads FQGTGA. CDR3: CASSPNRLAGDEQFF. The CDR3 nucleotides read TGTGCCAGCAGCCCAAACCGACTAGCGGGAGACGAGCAGTTCTTC.

Worth noting for this clone: The same CDR3 arises from other DNA sequences in this sample as well. The chain employs TRBV7-3 and TRBJ2-5; 8 bases are shared with TRBD2. V lost 2 bases to trimming and J lost 5 bases; unmatched junction nucleotides: 4. CDR1 is SGHTA, CDR2 FQGTGA, per germline. This CDR3 comprises 14 residues. CDR3 sequence (DNA): TGTGCCAGCAGCTTAGGACTAGCCGAGGAGACCCAGTACTTC. The encoded protein is CASSLGLAEETQYF.

CDR3 residues: CASSLEGGVTYEQYF. For the CDR3, the DNA is TGTGCCAGCAGCCTGGAGGGGGGGGTTACCTACGAGCAGTACTTC. This chain joins TRBV7-2 and TRBJ2-7, with a possible D match to TRBD2 (7 bases). CDR1 SGHTA and CDR2 FQGNSA come from the germline V gene. The CDR3 is 15 residues long. V shed 5 bases and J shed 2 bases, with 16 bases lying between them.

This clone has just a few counts. This chain joins TRBV30 and TRBJ1-4, with 10 bases that match TRBD1. Trimming cost V 3 bases and J 8 bases; bases outside gene matches: 6. Germline V gives CDR1 GTSNPN, CDR2 SVGIG (reference sequence). The CDR3 is made up of 14 amino acids. This chain's CDR3 is CAWRTGGAGEKLFF. The DNA for the CDR3 is TGTGCCTGGAGGACAGGGGGCGCAGGAGAAAAACTGTTTTTT.

This clone has just a few counts. The rearrangement links TRBV4-1 to TRBJ2-1; 7 nucleotides agree with TRBD2. The V and J ends lost 3 bases and 3 bases, in that order; junction bases with no gene match: 11. The V gene's germline CDR1 is MGHRA and CDR2 YSYEKL. This CDR3 region has 17 residues. Here the CDR3 reads CASSHRAPGLGYNEQFF. Written as DNA, the CDR3 is TGCGCCAGCAGCCACCGCGCCCCCGGACTAGGCTACAATGAGCAGTTCTTC.

The table lists this clone with a few counts. The V gene is TRBV7-9, the J gene TRBJ2-4; the D gene is possibly TRBD2 (5 bases). Per germline, CDR1 SEHNR and CDR2 FQNEAQ (reference sequence). The ends were cut back, 1 base at V and 8 bases at J, with 15 bases in the middle. The CDR3 runs to 15 residues. The CDR3 here is CASSLDTLPEDIQYF. The CDR3 DNA reads TGTGCCAGCAGCTTAGATACTTTACCGGAGGACATTCAGTACTTC.

The chain links TRBV7-3 to TRBJ1-1, with D perhaps TRBD1 (5 bases). This CDR3 is built from 15 residues. The V gene's germline CDR1 is SGHTA and CDR2 FQGTGA. Trimming removed 6 bases at V and 4 bases at J, with 18 bases between. As DNA, the CDR3 is TGTGCCAGCAGGGACTCGGACGGGGGGGGCACTGAAGCTTTCTTT. Protein: CASRDSDGGGTEAFF.

V gene TRBV11-2 combines with J gene TRBJ2-3; 8 bases are shared with TRBD1. CDR1 is SGHAT, CDR2 FQNNGV, per germline. The CDR3 length is 17 residues. J gave up 3 bases and V 5 bases, and 13 bases lay outside the gene matches. CDR3 amino acids: CASSNTGGIVGTDTQYF. For the CDR3, the DNA is TGTGCCAGCAGCAATACAGGGGGAATTGTCGGGACAGATACGCAGTATTTT.

The rearrangement uses TRBV28 and TRBJ2-7; 10 nucleotides align to TRBD2. V dropped 9 bases and J dropped 2; count of bases not matched to a gene: 7. Germline V gene lookup returns CDR1 MDHEN and CDR2 SYDVKM. The CDR3 totals 14 residues. The CDR3 DNA sequence: TGTGCCAGTAGACTAGCGGGCCCCACCTACGAGCAGTACTTC. Translating it yields CASRLAGPTYEQYF.

V usage is TRBV18 and J usage is TRBJ2-1; 8 bases map to TRBD1. CDR1 is KGHSH and CDR2 is LQKENI in the germline V gene. Trimming cost V 5 bases and J 3 bases; bases outside gene matches: 9. There are 16 residues in the CDR3. Here the CDR3 reads CASSGQGAFLYNEQFF. The CDR3 bases are TGTGCCAGCTCAGGGCAGGGGGCCTTCCTCTACAATGAGCAGTTCTTC.

Only a few counts were recorded for this clone. DNA of the CDR3: TGTGCCAGCAGCTTAGTGGCAGGGAGGGGAACTGAAGCTTTCTTT. This encodes CASSLVAGRGTEAFF. This chain links TRBV7-2 with TRBJ1-1; D possibly corresponds to TRBD1 (5 bases). The CDR3 covers 15 residues. V was trimmed by 1 base and J by 5 bases, leaving 14 bases between them. Germline CDR1 is SGHTA and CDR2 is FQGNSA.

The chain combines TRBV9 with TRBJ2-5; D is unresolved. The CDR3 loop spans 12 amino acids. Germline lookup yields CDR1 SGDLS and CDR2 YYNGEE. V was shortened by 4 bases and J by 3 bases, with 7 bases between the two germline ends. CDR3 region: CASSQAEETQYF. Here the CDR3 DNA reads TGTGCCAGCAGCCAGGCTGAAGAGACCCAGTACTTC. Full variable domain (missing parts from reference TRBV9 and TRBJ2-5): DSGVTQTPKHLITATGQRVTLRCSPRSGDLSVYWYQQSLDQGLQFLIQYYNGEERAKGNILERFSAQQFPDLHSELNLSSLELGDSALYFCASSQAEETQYFGPGTRLLVL.

There are a few counts of this clone. The rearrangement links TRBV29-1 to TRBJ1-1, with 8 bases aligning to TRBD1. V shed 7 bases, J shed 1 base, and the junction held 2 bases outside the gene matches. CDR1 is SQVTM and CDR2 is ANQGSEA in the germline V gene. The CDR3 is made up of 12 amino acids. This CDR3 is CSADRENTEAFF. The CDR3 DNA sequence: TGCAGCGCGGACAGGGAGAACACTGAAGCTTTCTTT.

The rearrangement uses TRBV12-5 and TRBJ2-5; the match to TRBD1 covers 7 bases. CDR1 LGHNT and CDR2 FRNRAP come from the germline V gene. V was clipped by 6 bases and J by 5 bases; unmatched bases: 12. The CDR3 has 15 residues. The DNA for the CDR3 is TGTGCTAGTGGCACCGGGACAGCCTCCCGGGAGACCCAGTACTTC. It yields the protein CASGTGTASRETQYF.

This clone was seen a few times. J is TRBJ1-2 and V is TRBV4-1; a possible D gene is TRBD1 (6 bases). This CDR3 comprises 15 residues. The V gene lost 7 bases and the J gene lost 2 bases, with 17 bases spanning the gap. Germline V gene lookup returns CDR1 MGHRA and CDR2 YSYEKL. CDR3 protein: CASTPADSVNYGYTF. DNA for the CDR3: TGCGCCAGCACTCCGGCGGACAGCGTAAACTATGGCTACACCTTC.

This clone occurred a few times. V usage is TRBV29-1 and J usage is TRBJ1-2; possibly TRBD1 for D (5 bases). Trimming removed 7 bases from V and 4 bases from J, with 13 bases in between. CDR1 and CDR2 from the germline V gene are SQVTM and ANQGSEA. The CDR3 runs to 12 residues. CDR3 amino acids: CSEGRAGYGYTF. In DNA, the CDR3 is TGCAGCGAGGGGCGAGCCGGCTATGGCTACACCTTC.

This clone was detected a few times. This chain joins TRBV5-1 and TRBJ2-5; 7 nucleotides line up with TRBD1. Trimming cost V 2 bases and J 5 bases; bases outside gene matches: 9. This CDR3 region has 15 residues. CDR1 is SGHRS and CDR2 is YFSETQ in the germline V gene. Here the CDR3 reads CASSFSQGEWETQYF. The CDR3 DNA follows: TGCGCCAGCAGCTTTTCTCAGGGGGAGTGGGAGACCCAGTACTTC.

This clone was detected only a few times. For the CDR3, the DNA is TGTGCCTGGATTAGCCTCTTGACAGGGAAAGGCTACACCTTC. It encodes CAWISLLTGKGYTF. The J gene is TRBJ1-2, the V gene TRBV30; TRBD1 agrees at 7 bases. CDR3 length equals 14 residues. The germline CDR1 and CDR2 sequences are GTSNPN and SVGIG (reference sequence). J lost 8 bases, V lost 4 bases, and 13 bases had no gene match.

V gene TRBV27 combines with J gene TRBJ1-2; D is ambiguous. Trimming removed 7 bases from V and 1 base from J, with 16 bases in between. The germline V gene has CDR1 MNHEY and CDR2 SMNVEV (reference sequence). There are 15 residues in the CDR3. CDR3 DNA sequence: TGTGCCAGCATCCCAACGGCCGGGATTAACTATGGCTACACCTTC. Amino acid sequence: CASIPTAGINYGYTF.

There are a few counts of this clone. This chain connects TRBV29-1 to TRBJ2-7; 12 bases are shared with TRBD1. Germline V gene lookup returns CDR1 SQVTM and CDR2 ANQGSEA. Losses at the gene ends were 8 bases for V and 5 bases for J; bases not matched to a gene: 13. This CDR3 is built from 15 residues. The CDR3 region is CSIIDSGTGGDEQYF. DNA of the CDR3: TGCAGCATTATCGATTCCGGGACAGGGGGCGACGAGCAGTACTTC.